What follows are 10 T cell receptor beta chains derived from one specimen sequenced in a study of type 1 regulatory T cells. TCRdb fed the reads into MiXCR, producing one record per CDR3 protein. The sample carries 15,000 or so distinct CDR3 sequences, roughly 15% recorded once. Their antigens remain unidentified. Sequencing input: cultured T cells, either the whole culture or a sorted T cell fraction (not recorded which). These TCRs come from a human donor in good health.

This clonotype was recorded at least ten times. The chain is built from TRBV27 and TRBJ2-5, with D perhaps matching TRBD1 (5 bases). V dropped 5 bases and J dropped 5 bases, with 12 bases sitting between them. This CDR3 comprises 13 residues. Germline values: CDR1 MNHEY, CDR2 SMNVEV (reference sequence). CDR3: CASSVRVRETQYF. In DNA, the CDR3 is TGTGCCAGCAGTGTCAGGGTTCGGGAGACCCAGTACTTC.

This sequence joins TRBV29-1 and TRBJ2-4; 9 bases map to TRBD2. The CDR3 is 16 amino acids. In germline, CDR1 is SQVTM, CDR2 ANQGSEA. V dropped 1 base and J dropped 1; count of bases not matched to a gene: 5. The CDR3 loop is CSVEVAGVFAKNIQYF. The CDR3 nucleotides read TGCAGCGTTGAAGTAGCGGGAGTCTTTGCCAAAAACATTCAGTACTTC.

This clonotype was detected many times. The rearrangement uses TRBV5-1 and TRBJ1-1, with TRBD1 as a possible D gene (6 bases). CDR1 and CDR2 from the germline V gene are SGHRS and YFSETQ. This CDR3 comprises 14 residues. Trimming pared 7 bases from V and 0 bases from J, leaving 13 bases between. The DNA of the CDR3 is TGCGCCAGCGCAGCCGGGACAATGAACACTGAAGCTTTCTTT. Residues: CASAAGTMNTEAFF.

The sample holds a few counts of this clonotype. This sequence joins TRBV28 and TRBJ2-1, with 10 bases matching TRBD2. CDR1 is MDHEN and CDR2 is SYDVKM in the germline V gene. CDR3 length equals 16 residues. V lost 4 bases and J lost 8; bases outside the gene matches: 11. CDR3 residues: CASSSPGSGRADEQFF. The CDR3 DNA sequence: TGTGCCAGCAGTTCCCCGGGCAGCGGGAGGGCCGATGAGCAGTTCTTC.

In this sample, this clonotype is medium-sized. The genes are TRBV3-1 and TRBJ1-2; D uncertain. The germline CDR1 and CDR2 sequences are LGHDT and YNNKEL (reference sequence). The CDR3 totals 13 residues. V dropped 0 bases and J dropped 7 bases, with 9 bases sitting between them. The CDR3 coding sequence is TGTGCCAGCAGCCAAGATCTCCGGGGTGGCTACACCTTC. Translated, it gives CASSQDLRGGYTF.

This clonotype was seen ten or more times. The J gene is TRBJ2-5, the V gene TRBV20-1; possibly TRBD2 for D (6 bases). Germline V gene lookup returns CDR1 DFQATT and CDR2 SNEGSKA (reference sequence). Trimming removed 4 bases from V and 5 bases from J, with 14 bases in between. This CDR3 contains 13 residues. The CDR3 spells CSAKVPGVETQYF. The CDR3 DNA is TGCAGTGCTAAAGTCCCGGGAGTGGAGACCCAGTACTTC.

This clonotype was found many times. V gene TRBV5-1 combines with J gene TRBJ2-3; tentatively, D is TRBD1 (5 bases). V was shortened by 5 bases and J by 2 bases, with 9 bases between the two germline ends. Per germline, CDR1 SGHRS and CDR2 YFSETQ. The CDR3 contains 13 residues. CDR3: CASRETVTDTQYF. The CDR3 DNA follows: TGCGCCAGCAGGGAGACAGTCACAGATACGCAGTATTTT.

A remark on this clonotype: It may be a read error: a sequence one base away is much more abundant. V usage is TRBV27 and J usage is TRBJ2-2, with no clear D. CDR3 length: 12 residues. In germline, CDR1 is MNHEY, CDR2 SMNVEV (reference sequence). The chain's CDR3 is CTSSHRTGELFF. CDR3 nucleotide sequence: TGTACCAGCAGTCATCGTACCGGGGAGCTGTTTTTT.

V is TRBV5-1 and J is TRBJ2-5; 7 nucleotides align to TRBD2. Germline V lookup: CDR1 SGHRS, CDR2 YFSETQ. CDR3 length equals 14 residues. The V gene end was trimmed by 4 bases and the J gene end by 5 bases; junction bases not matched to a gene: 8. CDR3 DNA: TGCGCCAGCAGCCCGCCTAGCGGAGGGGAGACCCAGTACTTC. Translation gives CASSPPSGGETQYF.

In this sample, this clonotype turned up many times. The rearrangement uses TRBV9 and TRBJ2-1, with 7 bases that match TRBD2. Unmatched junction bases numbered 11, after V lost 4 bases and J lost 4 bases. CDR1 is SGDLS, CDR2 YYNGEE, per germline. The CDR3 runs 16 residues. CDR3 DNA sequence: TGTGCCAGCAGCCCCCTTATGACTAGCAGTTACAATGAGCAGTTCTTC. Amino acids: CASSPLMTSSYNEQFF.